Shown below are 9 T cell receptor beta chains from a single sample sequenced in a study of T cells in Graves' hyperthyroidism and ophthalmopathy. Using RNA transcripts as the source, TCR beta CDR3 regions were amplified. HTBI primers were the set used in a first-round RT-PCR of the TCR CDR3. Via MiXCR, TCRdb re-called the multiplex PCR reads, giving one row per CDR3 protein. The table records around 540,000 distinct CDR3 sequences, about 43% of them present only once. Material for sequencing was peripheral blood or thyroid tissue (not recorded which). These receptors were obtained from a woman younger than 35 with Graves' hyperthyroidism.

The CDR3 nucleotides are TGTGCCATCAGTACCTCCGGGACAGGCCACTATGGCTACACCTTC. The encoded protein is CAISTSGTGHYGYTF. The chain has TRBV10-3 and TRBJ1-2; 8 bases align to TRBD1. CDR1 and CDR2 (germline): ENHRY, SYGVKD. This CDR3 contains 15 residues. The V gene end was trimmed by 5 bases and the J gene end by 3 bases; junction bases not matched to a gene: 8.

CDR3 coding DNA: TGTGCCAGCAGCTTACAAGGGGTCCTCTCTGGAAACACCATATATTTT. Its protein is CASSLQGVLSGNTIYF. The V and J genes are TRBV7-2 and TRBJ1-3; tentatively, D is TRBD1 (5 bases). Germline loops: CDR1 SGHTA, CDR2 FQGNSA. Between the trimmed V and J ends, which lost 2 bases and 0 bases, there was a span of 11 bases. This CDR3 has 16 amino acids.

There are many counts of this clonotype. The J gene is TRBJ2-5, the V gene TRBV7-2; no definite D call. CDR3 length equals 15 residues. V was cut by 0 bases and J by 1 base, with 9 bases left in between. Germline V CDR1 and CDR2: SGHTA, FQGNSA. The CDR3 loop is CASSLAGYGQETQYF. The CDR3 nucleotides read TGTGCCAGCAGCTTAGCGGGGTACGGCCAAGAGACCCAGTACTTC. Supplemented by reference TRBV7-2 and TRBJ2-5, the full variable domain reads GAGVSQSPSNKVTEKGKDVELRCDPISGHTALYWYRQSLGQGLEFLIYFQGNSAPDKSGLPSDRFSAERTGGSVSTLTIQRTQQEDSAVYLCASSLAGYGQETQYFGPGTRLLVL.

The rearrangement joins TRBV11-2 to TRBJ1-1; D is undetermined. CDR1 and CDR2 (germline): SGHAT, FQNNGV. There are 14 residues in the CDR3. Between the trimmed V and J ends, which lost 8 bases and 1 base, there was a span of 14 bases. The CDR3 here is CASSPGEKNTEAFF. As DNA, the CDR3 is TGTGCCAGCTCACCGGGAGAGAAGAACACTGAAGCTTTCTTT.

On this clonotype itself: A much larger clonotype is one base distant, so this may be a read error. CDR3 in amino acids: CAIGGASTNEKLLF. In nucleotides, the CDR3 is TGTGCCATCGGAGGGGCGTCAACTAATGAAAAACTGCTTTTT. The chain is built from TRBV10-3 and TRBJ1-4; tentative D call: TRBD1 (5 bases). Germline values: CDR1 ENHRY, CDR2 SYGVKD. This CDR3 is 14 amino acids long.

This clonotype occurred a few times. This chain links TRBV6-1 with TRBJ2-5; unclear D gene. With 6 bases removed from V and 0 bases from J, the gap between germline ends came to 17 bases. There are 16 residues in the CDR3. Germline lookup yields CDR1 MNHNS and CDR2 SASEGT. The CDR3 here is CASRPFALEHQETQYF. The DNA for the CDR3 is TGTGCCAGCAGACCCTTCGCCCTTGAACACCAAGAGACCCAGTACTTC.

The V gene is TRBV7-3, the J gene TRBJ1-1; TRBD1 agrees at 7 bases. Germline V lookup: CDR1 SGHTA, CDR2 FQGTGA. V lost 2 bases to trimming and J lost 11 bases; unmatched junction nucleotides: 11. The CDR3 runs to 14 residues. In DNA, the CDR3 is TGTGCCAGCAGCTTAGACAGGGTGAGGACCCCCGCTTTCTTT. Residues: CASSLDRVRTPAFF. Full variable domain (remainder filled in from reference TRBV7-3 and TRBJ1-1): GAGVSQTPSNKVTEKGKYVELRCDPISGHTALYWYRQSLGQGPEFLIYFQGTGAADDSGLPNDRFFAVRPEGSVSTLKIQRTERGDSAVYLCASSLDRVRTPAFFGQGTRLTVV.

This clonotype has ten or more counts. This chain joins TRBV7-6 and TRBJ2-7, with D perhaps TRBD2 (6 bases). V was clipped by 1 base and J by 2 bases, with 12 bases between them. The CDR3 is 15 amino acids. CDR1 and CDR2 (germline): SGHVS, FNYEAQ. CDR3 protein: CASSLVGGVTYEQYF. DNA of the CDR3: TGTGCCAGCAGCTTAGTTGGCGGGGTGACCTACGAGCAGTACTTC.

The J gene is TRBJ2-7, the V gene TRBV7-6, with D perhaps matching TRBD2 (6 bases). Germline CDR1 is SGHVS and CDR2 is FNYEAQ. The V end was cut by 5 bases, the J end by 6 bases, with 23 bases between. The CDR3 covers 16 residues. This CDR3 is CASSQVHAGSRGEQYF. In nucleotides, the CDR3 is TGTGCCAGCAGCCAAGTCCACGCGGGGTCTAGAGGCGAGCAGTACTTC.